The 5 T cell receptor beta chains below come from one sample, sequenced in a study of blood T cell repertoires in COVID-19. Sequenced by immunoSEQ multiplex PCR; TCRdb stores in-frame clones only, minus some. The sample includes some 100,000 clones, just over 90% of them seen just once. Sequenced sample: peripheral blood. The receptors originated from a man aged 50 to 59 with active COVID-19.

The count of this clone is one. The chain is built from TRBV29-1 and TRBJ2-5; maybe TRBD2 (5 bases). There are 11 residues in the CDR3. The V gene lost 5 bases and the J gene lost 5 bases, with 9 bases spanning the gap. The germline V gene encodes CDR1 SQVTM and CDR2 ANQGSEA. Here the CDR3 reads CSVRTAETQYF. For the CDR3, the DNA is TGCAGCGTTCGGACTGCGGAGACCCAGTACTTC. Looking up the rest from reference TRBV29-1 and TRBJ2-5 gives the full variable domain: SAVISQKPSRDICQRGTSLTIQCQVDSQVTMMFWYRQQPGQSLTLIATANQGSEATYESGFVIDKFPISRPNLTFSTLTVSNMSPEDSSIYLCSVRTAETQYFGPGTRLLVL.

The gene calls are TRBV14 and TRBJ2-3; 7 bases map to TRBD1. With V trimmed by 4 bases and J by 2 bases, 12 bases remained unmatched. This CDR3 region has 17 residues. Per germline, CDR1 SGHDN and CDR2 FVKESK. Here the CDR3 reads CASSRQTGVYLTDTQYF. The DNA of the CDR3 is TGTGCCAGCAGCCGCCAAACAGGGGTCTACCTCACAGATACGCAGTATTTT.

The chain couples TRBV6-5 to TRBJ1-2, with D perhaps matching TRBD1 (5 bases). Per the germline V gene, CDR1 is MNHEY and CDR2 is SVGAGI. This CDR3 has 14 amino acids. V lost 6 bases to trimming and J lost 4 bases, with 15 bases between them. This chain's CDR3 is CASRTPGSGYGYTF. The DNA for the CDR3 is TGTGCCAGCAGGACCCCAGGGTCAGGCTATGGCTACACCTTC.

The count of this clone is one. The V and J genes are TRBV5-1 and TRBJ2-3, with D perhaps TRBD2 (5 bases). This CDR3 has 13 residues. With 6 bases removed from V and 4 bases from J, the gap between germline ends came to 12 bases. Germline-derived CDR1 and CDR2 are SGHRS and YFSETQ. The CDR3 nucleotides are TGCGCCAGCACAAACCCGAGGGCAGATACGCAGTATTTT. It encodes CASTNPRADTQYF.

This chain uses TRBV2 with TRBJ1-5; the D gene is possibly TRBD1 (6 bases). From germline, CDR1 is SNHLY and CDR2 FYNNEI. The ends were cut back, 9 bases at V and 3 bases at J, with 9 bases in the middle. CDR3 length: 12 residues. CDR3 in amino acids: CASRTDNQPQHF. The CDR3 coding sequence is TGTGCCAGTAGGACAGACAATCAGCCCCAGCATTTT.